The T cell receptor (beta chain) described here comes from a study of CD8+CD57+ T cells in acquired aplastic anemia. In the study overall: Mean read depth for CD4+ cells from healthy donors was roughly 10 million.

Broader study findings: Approximately 28 CD8+ CDR3 sequences were shared between patients and controls.

As concerns this clonotype: The antigen is unknown. A single base separates this from a much larger clone, so it may be a read error. The DNA is left out, because the CDR3 cannot be placed on it with certainty; the CDR3 is given as TCRdb lists it.

Looked up from germline, CDR1 is MNHEY and CDR2 is SVGAGI. The CDR3 sequence runs 18 residues, both termini included. Genomic DNA was employed as the template in profiling TCR beta VDJ and CDR3. TCRdb reanalysed the reads using MiXCR and keeps one entry per CDR3 protein. Of some 210,000 distinct CDR3 sequences listed, over 60% were seen once; the top ten hold approximately 30%. Sequencing was done on a sample of sorted CD4+, CD8+, or CD8+CD57+ T cells (not recorded which) from PBMCs. This receptor was identified in a human donor in good health. The chain has TRBV6-5 and TRBJ2-3. CDR3 sequence: CASSSSTLQYSSTDTRYF.